Listed here are 4 T cell receptor beta chains from one sample, sequenced in a study of T-cell reconstitution after alpha-beta-depleted transplantation in children. Construction of the TCRbeta library involved unique molecular identifiers. Using its own MiXCR run on the PCR reads, TCRdb lists one record per CDR3 protein. The data contain 90,000 to 100,000 distinct CDR3 sequences, about 25% of them singletons. The sequencing used PBMCs, collected before TCRalphabeta/CD19-depleted stem cell transplant. The receptors were sampled from a boy younger than 10 with acute lymphoblastic leukemia, due to receive a stem cell transplant.

There are many counts of this clonotype. This chain connects TRBV7-8 to TRBJ2-7, with 8 bases identical to TRBD2. The V segment lost 4 bases and the J segment 1 base; nucleotides outside the gene matches: 3. Germline assignment: CDR1 SGHVS and CDR2 FQNEAQ. The CDR3 extends over 14 amino acids. The CDR3 coding sequence is TGTGCCAGCAGCTACGTAGCGGGATCCTACGAGCAGTACTTC. This sequence encodes CASSYVAGSYEQYF.

The rearrangement joins TRBV15 to TRBJ2-1, with 10 bases identical to TRBD2. CDR1 is LNHNV and CDR2 is YYDKDF in the germline V gene (reference sequence). The CDR3 runs to 13 residues. V dropped 6 bases and J dropped 8; count of bases not matched to a gene: 4. The DNA of the CDR3 is TGTGCCACCAGTTTTCTAGCGGGAGATGAGCAGTTCTTC. Its protein is CATSFLAGDEQFF. Together with reference TRBV15 and TRBJ2-1, the CDR3 gives the full variable domain: DAMVIQNPRYQVTQFGKPVTLSCSQTLNHNVMYWYQQKSSQAPKLLFHYYDKDFNNEADTPDNFQSRRPNTSFCFLDIRSPGLGDTAMYLCATSFLAGDEQFFGPGTRLTVL.

This clonotype was seen more than once but under ten times. This chain links TRBV10-1 with TRBJ2-7, with D perhaps TRBD2 (6 bases). Germline CDR1 is WNHNN and CDR2 is SYGVQD (reference sequence). This CDR3 contains 14 residues. V was cut by 0 bases and J by 4 bases, with 10 bases left in between. CDR3: CASSESPSAYEQYF. CDR3 nucleotides: TGCGCCAGCAGTGAGTCGCCTAGCGCGTACGAGCAGTACTTC.

The chain employs TRBV12-3 or TRBV12-4 and TRBJ1-3; D might be TRBD1 (5 bases). The CDR3 has 13 residues. With 5 bases removed from V and 1 base from J, the gap between germline ends came to 6 bases. CDR3: CASSRQSGNTIYF. The CDR3, as DNA: TGTGCCAGCAGTCGACAGTCTGGAAACACCATATATTTT.